This TCR beta chain comes out of a study of identical twins. Study-wide results and limits: Analyses based on zero insertions could be partly confounded by invariant MAIT and iNKT cells.

A universal primer site came from template switching; cDNA carried unique molecular identifiers. TCRdb passed the 5' RACE reads through MiXCR, listing each CDR3 protein once. The sample consists of under 300,000 distinct CDR3 sequences, approximately 8.3% of them appearing once. Germline V lookup: CDR1 LGHNA, CDR2 YSLEER. V lost 3 bases and J 4 bases, leaving 13 bases between the germline ends. This CDR3 has 15 residues. Of note for this clonotype: The antigen remains unidentified.

The sample was also linked to a second study, of yellow fever vaccine responses in identical twins.

The sequence was obtained from a young woman in good health. Material for sequencing was CD8+ T cells sorted from blood. The chain is built from TRBV4-3 and TRBJ2-1, with D perhaps matching TRBD2 (6 bases). The CDR3: CASSHSRRGYNEQFF. The CDR3 DNA sequence: TGCGCCAGCAGCCATTCCCGACGGGGGTACAATGAGCAGTTCTTC.